The 3 T cell receptor beta chains presented below share a single source sample, sequenced in a study of graft-versus-host responses after intestinal transplantation. Some clones are missing from TCRdb's copy, which holds only in-frame ones; the method was immunoSEQ multiplex PCR. The data hold over 3,500 clones, with 70% to 85% observed a single time. The graft tissue was processed, and this released both intraepithelial and lamina propria lymphocytes. Sample: ileum tissue, taken 9 days after transplant. The receptor source for this set is a human patient who received an intestinal transplant, so some T cells may come from the graft donor.

The sample holds a few counts of this clone. The chain has TRBV27 and TRBJ2-3; weak D call: TRBD2 (6 bases). With 7 bases removed from V and 3 bases from J, the gap between germline ends came to 20 bases. CDR1 is MNHEY, CDR2 SMNVEV, per germline (reference sequence). The CDR3 consists of 16 residues. CDR3 sequence reads: CASNFRGRSTTDTQYF. CDR3 DNA sequence: TGTGCCAGCAACTTCCGGGGGAGGAGTACTACAGATACGCAGTATTTT.

This clone was seen only once. This chain uses TRBV4-1 with TRBJ1-2, with unresolved D. V lost 2 bases and J 6 bases, leaving 16 bases between the germline ends. The CDR3 runs to 15 residues. Per the germline V gene, CDR1 is MGHRA and CDR2 is YSYEKL. The CDR3 loop is CASSQSFVWVHGYTF. Written as DNA, the CDR3 is TGCGCCAGCAGCCAATCATTTGTTTGGGTCCATGGCTACACCTTC.

V usage is TRBV9 and J usage is TRBJ1-5; the D gene is possibly TRBD1 (5 bases). Germline V gives CDR1 SGDLS, CDR2 YYNGEE. CDR3 length equals 15 residues. Deletions cut 0 bases from V and 4 bases from J, with 11 bases between. In DNA form, the CDR3 reads TGTGCCAGCAGCGTAGGGGGGGGAAAAAATCAGCCCCAGCATTTT. Translating gives CASSVGGGKNQPQHF.